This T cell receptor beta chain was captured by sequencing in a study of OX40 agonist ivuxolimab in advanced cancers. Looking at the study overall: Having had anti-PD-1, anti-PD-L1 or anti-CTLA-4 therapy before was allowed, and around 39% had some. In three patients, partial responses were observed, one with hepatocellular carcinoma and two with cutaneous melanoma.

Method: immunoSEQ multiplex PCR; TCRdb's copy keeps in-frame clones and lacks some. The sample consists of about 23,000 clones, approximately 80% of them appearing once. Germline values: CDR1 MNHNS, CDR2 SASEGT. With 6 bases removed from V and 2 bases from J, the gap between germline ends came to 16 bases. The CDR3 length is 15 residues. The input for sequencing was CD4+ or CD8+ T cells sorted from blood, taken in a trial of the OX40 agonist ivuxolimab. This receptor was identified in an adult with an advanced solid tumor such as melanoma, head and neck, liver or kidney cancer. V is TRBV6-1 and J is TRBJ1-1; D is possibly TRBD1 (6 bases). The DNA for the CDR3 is TGTGCCAGCAGGGGACACCTGAGGGGTAACACTGAAGCTTTCTTT. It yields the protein CASRGHLRGNTEAFF.